This T cell receptor beta chain was captured in a study of shared clonotypes between healthy human individuals (dated by TCRdb to about 2020). Background on the whole study: A couple of women and three men aged 18 to 49 years were included in the cohort. For each donor, three plates each were used for CD4 naive and CD4 memory, two plates were used for CD8 naive, and one plate was used for CD8 memory. Blood TCR repertoires of about 5 healthy adults were deeply sequenced to estimate repertoire size and the extent of clonotype sharing between individuals. Libraries were prepared and TCR repertoires were sequenced by different laboratories using diverse techniques, in order to increase sequencing depth and limit assay-specific biases. Leukapheresis yielded between about 0.9 and 10 billion PBMCs per donor.

Using the deep immunoSEQ assay, TCR CDR3 regions were amplified from genomic DNA by multiplex PCR. For each cell subset, the extracted genomic DNA was distributed evenly across all wells of several immunoSEQ 96-well plates, and each plate served as one replicate. For sorted subsets, each replicate PCR was loaded with approximately 0.2 ug genomic DNA, equivalent to about 30,000 T cell genomes. Purified libraries were measured with a Qubit 3.0 fluorometer, size-checked on a Bioanalyzer 2100, and measured again with the KAPA Library Quantification kit. Every immunoSEQ 96-well plate was sequenced on a dedicated single-read 150-cycle Illumina NextSeq 550 flow cell. The authors' analysis ran thus. Because the immunoSEQ output included only junctional sequences and no quality scores, the filtering could not be the same as the filtering used for full-length reads. To assign V/J genes and CDR3, sequences were annotated against IMGT germline references using PyIR, a Python wrapper for IgBLAST v1.9. Any read was removed if the V/J assignment was weak (E-value above 1e-6), the CDR3 was missing, or the read contained stop codons, out-of-frame junctions, or ambiguous translated residues. V3J clonotypes were defined by identical inferred V gene, J gene, and CDR3 amino acid sequence. To compute the percentage overlap between repertoires, the number of shared unique clonotypes was divided by the size of the smaller repertoire. Richness of each repertoire was evaluated using RTK rarefaction, the Chao1 estimator, and Recon v2.1 estimates of unobserved clonotypes. Generation probabilities for all TCRbeta clonotypes obtained by the gDNA method from a handful of donors were computed using OLGA. In its TCRdb copy, this immuneACCESS table keeps in-frame sequences only and misses some clones. Where compared with another copy, unresolved V genes explain less than half of these, and the others have no known cause. D and trimming were read from the DNA, whereas the V and J calls and clone size are those reported in that table. The sample table records about 1.5 million clones; about 98% of these occur just once. The ten largest clones take up around 0.45% of the sample.

Worth noting for this clone: The specificity of this receptor is unknown. Base-call qualities are not available, and no considerably larger clone is one nucleotide away.

Looking up the germline V gene yields CDR1 KGHSH and CDR2 LQKENI. Trimming takes 3 bases off V and 6 bases off J; junction bases not matched to a gene: 7. The CDR3 numbers 15 residues from cysteine through phenylalanine. This entry keeps only the CDR3 DNA: 45 bases, framed from base 1. General findings and caveats noted by the study authors: Sampling was limited to blood, and TCR repertoires in tissue likely differ from TCR repertoires in blood. Higher generation probabilities were observed for clonotypes shared by all four sorted-subset donors than for non-shared clonotypes. When several donors were compared, the shared fraction of clonotypes was about 5.5% for naive CD4, 3.5% to 4% for naive CD8, roughly 2.3% for memory CD4, and 0.35% to 0.4% for memory CD8. Pairwise subsampling indicated that sequencing depth was expected to affect the degree of clonotype sharing among donors. Because the study included a small number of donors, the genetic and exposure-history diversity represented was limited. Rarefaction of sorted-subset datasets indicated incomplete sequencing despite the large sequencing depth. Estimated clonotype richness was generally larger for naive than for memory subsets.

Healthy HIV-negative adults with no recently reported acute infections or vaccinations were included as donors. Every donor was a Caucasian adult living in Nashville, Tennessee, USA. CD4+ T cells were enriched by magnetic negative selection, after which naive cells were positively selected on CD45RA and the negative fraction was taken as the memory subset. Blood was obtained by leukapheresis, after which PBMCs were separated by Ficoll-Histopaque density gradient centrifugation and cryopreserved in liquid nitrogen vapor phase. Analytical flow cytometry was used to check the purity and quantity of every magnetically sorted T cell population. From each sorted fraction, genomic DNA was isolated and quantified by UV absorbance on a Nanodrop 2000c.

Recombination joined TRBV18 with TRBJ2-2; a stretch of 7 junction bases matches TRBD1. This receptor was obtained from a man younger than 45 in good health. The sample consisted of naive CD4+ T cells sorted from blood. The cell subset or site label of this sample denotes: CD45RA+ positively selected. CDR3 reads: CASSPRGPWAGELFF. The DNA sequence follows: TGTGCCAGCTCACCGAGGGGGCCTTGGGCCGGGGAGCTGTTTTTT.